These 10 T cell receptor beta chains were sequenced from one sample in a study of T cell changes during pregnancy in multiple sclerosis. The method was immunoSEQ multiplex PCR; TCRdb's version includes in-frame clones alone and lacks a portion of them. Seen here are about 80,000 clones, 85% to 95% observed once, and the top ten hold more than 0.95%. The source was peripheral blood, collected in the second trimester of pregnancy. The receptors come from a female donor in good health, enrolled as a control in a pregnancy study.

The chain combines TRBV19 with TRBJ1-5, with D possibly TRBD1 on 6 matching bases. The CDR3 is 16 residues long. Trimming shortened V by 1 base and J by 4 bases, and 14 bases separated the two germline ends. Per germline, CDR1 LNHDA and CDR2 SQIVND (reference sequence). The DNA of the CDR3 is TGTGCCAGTAGTATAGGGGCCAGGGGCCTAAATCAGCCCCAGCATTTT. This sequence encodes CASSIGARGLNQPQHF.

The V and J genes are TRBV2 and TRBJ2-7; weak D call: TRBD1 (6 bases). CDR1 is SNHLY, CDR2 FYNNEI, per germline. The CDR3 length is 13 residues. The ends were cut back, 4 bases at V and 3 bases at J, with 10 bases in the middle. The DNA for the CDR3 is TGTGCCAGCAGTGCCGGACAGAACTACGAGCAGTACTTC. This translates into CASSAGQNYEQYF.

The chain links TRBV2 to TRBJ2-7, with 9 bases fitting TRBD2. The trim removed 6 bases at V and 4 bases at J, leaving 10 bases unmatched. The V gene's germline CDR1 is SNHLY and CDR2 FYNNEI. This CDR3 region has 15 residues. CDR3 loop: CASRAELAGGYEQYF. The CDR3 DNA reads as TGTGCCAGCAGAGCCGAACTAGCGGGCGGATACGAGCAGTACTTC.

The rearrangement uses TRBV6-1 and TRBJ2-7, with 7 bases matching TRBD1. This CDR3 has 15 residues. The germline V gene encodes CDR1 MNHNS and CDR2 SASEGT. V lost 6 bases and J lost 0; bases outside the gene matches: 8. The CDR3 reads CASSANRGYSYEQYF. The CDR3 DNA follows: TGTGCCAGCAGCGCTAACAGGGGCTACTCCTACGAGCAGTACTTC.

The CDR3 sequence: CASRYPGDRGYEQYF. The CDR3 DNA follows: TGTGCCAGCAGGTATCCCGGGGACAGGGGCTACGAGCAGTACTTC. This chain links TRBV28 with TRBJ2-7, with 10 bases aligning to TRBD1. CDR1 and CDR2 (germline): MDHEN, SYDVKM. Trimming removed 6 bases from V and 3 bases from J; junction bases left unmatched: 8. The CDR3 runs to 15 residues.

The chain recombines TRBV10-3 with TRBJ2-7; TRBD1 matches 9 bases. V lost 3 bases, J lost 1 base, and 4 bases stayed unmatched. Germline V lookup: CDR1 ENHRY, CDR2 SYGVKD. This CDR3 contains 15 residues. DNA for the CDR3: TGTGCCATCAGTGACCCGGGACAGGGATCCTACGAGCAGTACTTC. It is translated as CAISDPGQGSYEQYF.

V usage is TRBV5-1 and J usage is TRBJ2-1; 9 bases are a match to TRBD1. The length of the CDR3 is 12 residues. The junction had 8 bases not matched to a gene; V was cut back by 5 bases and J by 14 bases. CDR1 is SGHRS and CDR2 is YFSETQ in the germline V gene. The CDR3 nucleotides are TGCGCCAGCAGGGACAGGGGTCGGGTTGAGTTCTTC. Translating gives CASRDRGRVEFF.

The V gene is TRBV6-1, the J gene TRBJ1-1; D not resolved. The length of the CDR3 is 12 residues. Germline V CDR1 and CDR2: MNHNS, SASEGT. Between the trimmed V and J ends, which lost 0 bases and 7 bases, there was a span of 6 bases. This chain's CDR3 is CASSEAKSEAFF. The CDR3 DNA follows: TGTGCCAGCAGTGAAGCTAAGAGTGAAGCTTTCTTT.

This clone was observed a single time. The chain uses TRBV6-1 and TRBJ2-7; TRBD2 agrees at 8 bases. V lost 2 bases to trimming and J lost 4 bases; unmatched junction nucleotides: 10. The CDR3 covers 16 residues. The germline gives CDR1 MNHNS, CDR2 SASEGT. CDR3 sequence: CASSEIWREVGYEQYF. CDR3 coding DNA: TGTGCCAGCAGTGAAATTTGGCGGGAGGTAGGATACGAGCAGTACTTC.

The V call is TRBV15, the J call TRBJ2-1, with D maybe TRBD2 (6 bases). CDR1 is LNHNV, CDR2 YYDKDF, per germline (reference sequence). The CDR3 is made up of 17 amino acids. Trimming stripped 3 bases from V and 9 bases from J, with 24 bases between. CDR3 nucleotides: TGTGCCACCAGCAGGGAGGCTAGCGTGGGAGAGGCTCGTGAGCAGTTCTTC. This codes for CATSREASVGEAREQFF.